This note documents a single TCR beta chain sequence. J lost 15 bases, V lost 1 base, and 9 bases had no gene match. Per germline, CDR1 MNHNS and CDR2 SASEGT. This CDR3 has 13 amino acids. This specimen belongs to a study of blood T cell repertoires in COVID-19. Study-wide context: Italy, Spain and the United States were the sources of the convalescent and acute COVID-19 samples. PBMCs, B-cell-depleted T cells, or T cells were the source of the cDNA or gDNA that made up the material.

Methods used by the authors: Nucleated cell counts were estimated from reference gene primer amplification. TCRdb's table, derived via immunoSEQ multiplex PCR, lists solely in-frame clones and lacks some. The V and J calls and clone size come from that table; D and trimming were worked out from the DNA. The sample shows roughly 200,000 clones, more than 75% of them seen only once. The chain carries TRBV6-1 and TRBJ2-1; 7 nucleotides match TRBD2. The specimen was peripheral blood. This receptor was identified in a man of 80 years or more with acute or convalescent COVID-19. CDR3 amino acids: CASSEELGGSVFF. The DNA for the CDR3 is TGTGCCAGCAGTGAAGAATTGGGCGGGAGTGTGTTCTTC.